This T cell receptor (beta chain) was recovered during a study of cytomegalovirus exposure and HLA in healthy donors. Unmatched junction bases numbered 5, after V lost 3 bases and J lost 7 bases. This CDR3 region has 13 residues. The germline V gene has CDR1 SGHTS and CDR2 YDEGEE. This clone has a count of ten or more. The PCR contained 60 Vbeta and 13 Jbeta primers. Assay used: immunoSEQ multiplex PCR; TCRdb lists only in-frame clones, some missing. The table shows 70,000 to 85,000 clones, with over 55% occurring only once. Material: PBMCs. V usage is TRBV5-8 and J usage is TRBJ2-5; 8 bases agree with TRBD1. This TCR came from a man aged 30 to 39 in good health and CMV-seropositive. In nucleotides, the CDR3 is TGTGCCAGCAGCTCGGACAGGGCAATGACCCAGTACTTC. It encodes CASSSDRAMTQYF.